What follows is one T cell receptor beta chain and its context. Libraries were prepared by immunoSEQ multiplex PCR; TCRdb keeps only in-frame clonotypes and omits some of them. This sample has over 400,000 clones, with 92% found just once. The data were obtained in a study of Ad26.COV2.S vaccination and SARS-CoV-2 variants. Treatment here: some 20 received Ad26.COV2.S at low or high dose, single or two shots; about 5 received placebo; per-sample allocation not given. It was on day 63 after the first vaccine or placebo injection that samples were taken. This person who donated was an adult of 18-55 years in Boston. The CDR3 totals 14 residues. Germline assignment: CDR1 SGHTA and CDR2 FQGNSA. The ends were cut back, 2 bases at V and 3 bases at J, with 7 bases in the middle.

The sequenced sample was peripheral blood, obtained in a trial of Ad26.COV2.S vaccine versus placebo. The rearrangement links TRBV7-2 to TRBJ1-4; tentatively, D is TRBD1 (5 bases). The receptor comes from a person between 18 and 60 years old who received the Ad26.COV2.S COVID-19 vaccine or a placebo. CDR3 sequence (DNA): TGTGCCAGCAGCTTATGGGGGTCTAATGAAAAACTGTTTTTT. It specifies CASSLWGSNEKLFF. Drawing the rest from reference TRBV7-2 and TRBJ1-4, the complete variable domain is GAGVSQSPSNKVTEKGKDVELRCDPISGHTALYWYRQSLGQGLEFLIYFQGNSAPDKSGLPSDRFSAERTGGSVSTLTIQRTQQEDSAVYLCASSLWGSNEKLFFGSGTQLSVL.